Listed here are 7 T cell receptor beta chains from one sample, sequenced in a study of blood T cell repertoires in COVID-19. Generated by immunoSEQ multiplex PCR, the TCRdb table keeps only in-frame clones and is missing some. The sample lists about 210,000 clones; about 90% were seen once. Sequences were obtained from peripheral blood. These receptors were collected from a woman between 70 and 85 years old with acute or convalescent COVID-19.

This chain joins TRBV18 and TRBJ2-1; D might be TRBD1 (5 bases). The germline V gene has CDR1 KGHSH and CDR2 LQKENI. Between the trimmed V and J ends, which lost 4 bases and 3 bases, there was a span of 16 bases. This CDR3 contains 16 residues. The DNA of the CDR3 is TGTGCCAGCTCACTAGACAGCCCCAACCTCTACAATGAGCAGTTCTTC. Translating it yields CASSLDSPNLYNEQFF.

This clone was recorded once. The CDR3 loop is CATSSGGTDTQYF. The CDR3 DNA reads TGTGCCACCAGTTCCGGTGGCACAGATACGCAGTATTTT. This sequence joins TRBV24-1 and TRBJ2-3; D gene ambiguous. Germline V gene data show CDR1 as KGHDR and CDR2 as SFDVKD. CDR3 length: 13 amino acids. Trimming took 6 bases from V and 1 from J, leaving 7 bases between them.

This clone was seen only a few times. V gene TRBV5-1 combines with J gene TRBJ2-1, with 9 bases identical to TRBD2. Germline CDR1 and CDR2: SGHRS and YFSETQ. Trimming took 2 bases from V and 8 from J; bases not matched to a gene: 11. The length of the CDR3 is 16 residues. CDR3 DNA sequence: TGCGCCAGCAGCTTTGGCCGTCCTAGCGGGGTCGATGAGCAGTTCTTC. Protein sequence: CASSFGRPSGVDEQFF.

The chain employs TRBV10-3 and TRBJ1-2, with D tentatively TRBD1 (5 bases). V was trimmed by 3 bases and J by 4 bases, leaving 9 bases between them. Germline V CDR1 and CDR2: ENHRY, SYGVKD. The CDR3 length is 13 residues. CDR3 region: CAISEGASYGYTF. The DNA for the CDR3 is TGTGCCATCAGTGAAGGGGCCTCCTATGGCTACACCTTC.

The rearrangement joins TRBV4-1 to TRBJ2-1; the match to TRBD2 covers 9 bases. J lost 10 bases, V lost 1 base, and 11 bases had no gene match. The germline V gene encodes CDR1 MGHRA and CDR2 YSYEKL. This CDR3 is built from 16 residues. In nucleotides, the CDR3 is TGCGCCAGCAGCCAAGCGTTAGCGGGGGTCCGCTGGGAGCAGTTCTTC. It encodes CASSQALAGVRWEQFF.

Concerning this clone itself: In the same sample, other DNA sequences code for this CDR3. The genes are TRBV7-9 and TRBJ1-1, with a weak D call TRBD1 (5 bases). Trimming removed 5 bases from V and 2 bases from J, with 12 bases in between. Germline V gives CDR1 SEHNR, CDR2 FQNEAQ (reference sequence). The CDR3 is made up of 14 amino acids. This CDR3 is CASSLRALNTEAFF. CDR3 DNA sequence: TGTGCCAGCAGCCTCAGGGCTTTAAACACTGAAGCTTTCTTT.

The chain combines TRBV2 with TRBJ2-2, with a tentative D call TRBD1 (6 bases). V was shortened by 4 bases and J by 8 bases, with 17 bases between the two germline ends. The CDR3 is 15 residues long. Looked up from germline, CDR1 is SNHLY and CDR2 is FYNNEI. CDR3 DNA: TGTGCCAGCAGTGCGGTCCAGGGGCCAAGGGGGGAGCTGTTTTTT. Translation gives CASSAVQGPRGELFF.